Below are 30 T cell receptor beta chains sequenced from a single sample in a study of T cell repertoires in cytomegalovirus infection. Each CDR3 protein gets one entry after TCRdb re-called the reads with MiXCR. There are about 180,000 distinct CDR3 sequences in the sample; approximately 17% occur only once, and 20% to 25% lies in the top ten. The sequencing sample was made of CD8+ T cells from PBMCs. The receptors were sampled from a human donor in good health (CMV status not recorded). Some clones in this sample may be carry-over from other donors' samples.

The V gene is TRBV7-2, the J gene TRBJ2-7, with D hard to call. CDR3 length: 13 amino acids. Germline V gene data show CDR1 as SGHTA and CDR2 as FQGNSA. V was trimmed by 2 bases and J by 5 bases, leaving 10 bases between them. CDR3 sequence reads: CASSLRLYHEQYF. The CDR3 nucleotides read TGTGCCAGCAGCTTAAGGCTATACCACGAGCAGTACTTC.

In its sample, this clonotype was seen a few times. This chain links TRBV12-3 or TRBV12-4 with TRBJ2-1, with 10 bases matching TRBD2. The CDR3 consists of 15 residues. Trimming at V came to 6 bases and at J to 9 bases, leaving 11 bases not matched to a gene. CDR3 nucleotide sequence: TGTGCCAGCAGGTGGACTAGCGGCTCGTTGGGTGAGCAGTTCTTC. The encoded protein is CASRWTSGSLGEQFF.

This clonotype was detected ten times or more. This rearrangement joins TRBV20-1 to TRBJ2-5; the match to TRBD2 covers 8 bases. The junction had 8 bases not matched to a gene; V was cut back by 1 base and J by 1 base. The germline V gene has CDR1 DFQATT and CDR2 SNEGSKA (reference sequence). CDR3 length equals 16 residues. CDR3 residues: CSARVGTSRFQETQYF. The DNA of the CDR3 is TGCAGTGCTAGAGTGGGGACTAGTCGTTTCCAAGAGACCCAGTACTTC.

With regard to this clonotype: It may be a read error: a sequence one base away is much more abundant. The chain recombines TRBV7-9 with TRBJ2-1, with 7 bases matching TRBD2. The germline CDR1 and CDR2 sequences are SEHNR and FQNEAQ (reference sequence). CDR3 length equals 17 residues. Losses at the gene ends were 4 bases for V and 9 bases for J; bases not matched to a gene: 18. CDR3 sequence (DNA): TGTGCCAGCAGCTACCGCTGCGGGGGAGCGTTCCTTAGTGAGCAGTTCTTC. Its translation is CASSYRCGGAFLSEQFF.

In its sample, this clonotype was seen a few times. The rearrangement joins TRBV4-1 to TRBJ2-1; D is perhaps TRBD1 (6 bases). The germline V gene has CDR1 MGHRA and CDR2 YSYEKL. V shed 4 bases and J shed 10 bases, with 14 bases lying between them. The length of the CDR3 is 13 residues. The CDR3 sequence: CASSPGDPREQFF. CDR3 bases: TGCGCCAGCAGCCCAGGGGACCCGAGGGAGCAGTTCTTC.

This clonotype has a handful of counts. V gene TRBV5-6 combines with J gene TRBJ2-1; 10 positions match TRBD1. Germline values: CDR1 SGHDT, CDR2 YYEEEE. The CDR3 runs 15 residues. Germline trimming cut 6 bases from V and 3 bases from J; bases unmatched to any gene: 6. Here the CDR3 DNA reads TGTGCCAGCATCGCAAGGACAGGGGGCTACAATGAGCAGTTCTTC. It specifies CASIARTGGYNEQFF.

V is TRBV12-3 or TRBV12-4 and J is TRBJ1-2; 11 positions agree with TRBD1. CDR3 length: 22 residues. V was clipped by 4 bases and J by 3 bases; unmatched bases: 25. As DNA, the CDR3 is TGTGCCAGCAGTTCCCTATTGGCCCGATCCGGGACAGGGGGGGATATCGACTATGGCTACACCTTC. Amino acids: CASSSLLARSGTGGDIDYGYTF.

This clonotype appeared a few times. The chain has TRBV5-1 and TRBJ1-2, with 7 bases matching TRBD1. Looked up from germline, CDR1 is SGHRS and CDR2 is YFSETQ. This CDR3 contains 14 residues. V lost 1 base to trimming and J lost 4 bases; unmatched junction nucleotides: 4. CDR3 DNA sequence: TGCGCCAGCAGCTTGCGATCAGGGGGCTATGGCTACACCTTC. Protein sequence: CASSLRSGGYGYTF.

This chain uses TRBV7-8 with TRBJ2-2; 9 positions agree with TRBD2. Looked up from germline, CDR1 is SGHVS and CDR2 is FQNEAQ. After removal of 1 base from V and 5 bases from J, the junction contained 11 bases not matched to a gene. The CDR3 extends over 18 amino acids. CDR3 nucleotides: TGTGCCAGCAGCTTAGGTCGAGCGGGGGGAATGGGAACCGGGGAGCTGTTTTTT. Its protein product is CASSLGRAGGMGTGELFF.

This clonotype showed up many times. The chain couples TRBV7-8 to TRBJ2-1, with D tentatively TRBD1 (5 bases). The CDR3 is 15 residues long. Germline V CDR1 and CDR2: SGHVS, FQNEAQ. The ends were cut back, 1 base at V and 10 bases at J, with 17 bases in the middle. The CDR3 coding sequence is TGTGCCAGCAGCTTAGGGAAGACCCTCTCAGGGGAGCAGTTCTTC. This encodes CASSLGKTLSGEQFF.

This clonotype has a count of ten or more. The V gene is TRBV4-2, the J gene TRBJ2-2, with 10 positions matching TRBD1. Trimming removed 3 bases from V and 3 bases from J; junction bases left unmatched: 7. Germline V gene lookup returns CDR1 LGHNA and CDR2 YNFKEQ. There are 17 residues in the CDR3. The CDR3 DNA reads as TGTGCCAGCAGCCACCCGGGGGGGACAGGGGACACCGGGGAGCTGTTTTTT. Protein sequence: CASSHPGGTGDTGELFF.

Only a few counts were recorded for this clonotype. The J gene is TRBJ2-7, the V gene TRBV10-3; 9 nucleotides line up with TRBD2. Looked up from germline, CDR1 is ENHRY and CDR2 is SYGVKD. The CDR3 runs to 12 residues. The V gene end was trimmed by 10 bases and the J gene end by 0 bases; junction bases not matched to a gene: 1. CDR3 in amino acids: CATSGVSYEQYF. The DNA of the CDR3 is TGTGCCACTAGCGGGGTCTCCTACGAGCAGTACTTC.

The chain combines TRBV7-4 with TRBJ2-7; no clear D. This CDR3 spans 11 amino acids. Germline V CDR1 and CDR2: SGHVT, SQSDAQ. V was cut by 5 bases and J by 7 bases, with 9 bases left in between. This chain's CDR3 is CASSLTGEQYF. In DNA, the CDR3 is TGTGCCAGCAGCCTAACGGGTGAGCAGTACTTC.

This rearrangement joins TRBV4-1 to TRBJ2-1, with 10 bases identical to TRBD2. This CDR3 has 15 residues. Germline V gene lookup returns CDR1 MGHRA and CDR2 YSYEKL. V was pared by 1 base and J by 4 bases, with 1 base of the junction left unmatched. Here the CDR3 reads CASSQVLAGYNEQFF. The CDR3, as DNA: TGCGCCAGCAGCCAAGTACTAGCGGGATACAATGAGCAGTTCTTC.

In this sample, this clonotype turned up a few times. The chain combines TRBV6-5 with TRBJ2-7, with D hard to call. The germline V gene has CDR1 MNHEY and CDR2 SVGAGI. CDR3 size: 14 residues. V shed 8 bases and J shed 3 bases, with 17 bases lying between them. The CDR3 is CASSLGVSGYEQYF. The CDR3 bases are TGTGCCAGCTCCCTTGGGGTCTCGGGCTACGAGCAGTACTTC.

This clonotype was seen a few times. This chain connects TRBV7-8 to TRBJ1-1, with TRBD1 as a possible D gene (6 bases). V was pared by 5 bases and J by 1 base, with 20 bases between. The CDR3 spans 17 residues. Germline assignment: CDR1 SGHVS and CDR2 FQNEAQ. Written as DNA, the CDR3 is TGTGCCAGCAGCCAAACAGGGTTACTTAGCTGGAACACTGAAGCTTTCTTT. Encoded protein: CASSQTGLLSWNTEAFF. The variable domain in full, completed from reference TRBV7-8 and TRBJ1-1, reads GAGVSQSPRYKVAKRGQDVALRCDPISGHVSLFWYQQALGQGPEFLTYFQNEAQLDKSGLPSDRFFAERPEGSVSTLKIQRTQQEDSAVYLCASSQTGLLSWNTEAFFGQGTRLTVV.

This clonotype was seen a handful of times. The chain couples TRBV5-5 to TRBJ1-4, with D perhaps TRBD1 (6 bases). CDR3 size: 14 residues. Germline-derived CDR1 and CDR2 are SGHKS and YYEKEE (reference sequence). V lost 4 bases and J lost 5, with 12 bases in between. The CDR3 DNA follows: TGTGCCAGCAGCCCCGCAGGGGAAAATGAAAAACTGTTTTTT. The encoded protein is CASSPAGENEKLFF.

For the CDR3, the DNA is TGTGCCAGCAGCTTAGAATTAGCCCAGGCGGCTCAGCCCCAGCATTTT. Translating gives CASSLELAQAAQPQHF. This chain links TRBV7-8 with TRBJ1-5; no clear D gene. V was shortened by 1 base and J by 6 bases, with 16 bases between the two germline ends. Per the germline V gene, CDR1 is SGHVS and CDR2 is FQNEAQ. The CDR3 sequence is 16 residues long.

The table lists this clonotype with a few counts. J is TRBJ1-1 and V is TRBV20-1; D is unresolved. V was pared by 1 base and J by 0 bases, with 9 bases between. Germline V gives CDR1 DFQATT, CDR2 SNEGSKA (reference sequence). This CDR3 comprises 14 residues. The CDR3 DNA is TGCAGTGCTAGAGGAACCTTTATGAACACTGAAGCTTTCTTT. Amino acids: CSARGTFMNTEAFF.

V gene TRBV5-5 combines with J gene TRBJ2-7; D unresolved. This CDR3 is built from 13 residues. Trimming removed 0 bases from V and 4 bases from J, with 8 bases in between. Germline V gene lookup returns CDR1 SGHKS and CDR2 YYEKEE (reference sequence). In nucleotides, the CDR3 is TGTGCCAGCAGCTTGGAGATGGTTTACGAGCAGTACTTC. Translating gives CASSLEMVYEQYF.

This chain joins TRBV20-1 and TRBJ1-4, with 8 positions matching TRBD1. The germline V gene has CDR1 DFQATT and CDR2 SNEGSKA (reference sequence). The CDR3 sequence is 17 residues long. Trimming removed 2 bases from V and 2 bases from J; junction bases left unmatched: 10. CDR3 sequence: CSARRLRTGTTNEKLFF. CDR3 in DNA: TGCAGTGCTAGAAGGCTTAGGACAGGGACCACTAATGAAAAACTGTTTTTT.

This chain joins TRBV4-3 and TRBJ2-7, with 9 bases matching TRBD1. This CDR3 region has 15 residues. Germline loops: CDR1 LGHNA, CDR2 YSLEER. With 2 bases clipped from V and 5 bases from J, the junction kept 7 bases outside the gene matches. CDR3 in DNA: TGCGCCAGCAGCCAAACGGACAGGGGTCCCCACGAGCAGTACTTC. Protein: CASSQTDRGPHEQYF.

This clonotype has only a few counts. The V gene is TRBV12-3 or TRBV12-4, the J gene TRBJ2-1; 8 positions match TRBD2. The CDR3 consists of 14 residues. The junction had 7 bases not matched to a gene; V was cut back by 6 bases and J by 6 bases. This CDR3 reads CASSHGGGLNEQFF. The CDR3 coding sequence is TGTGCCAGCAGCCACGGGGGGGGTCTCAATGAGCAGTTCTTC.

The J gene is TRBJ1-2, the V gene TRBV29-1; TRBD1 is a possible D gene (5 bases). V gave up 6 bases and J gave up 8 bases, with 19 bases separating them. The germline CDR1 and CDR2 sequences are SQVTM and ANQGSEA. The CDR3 loop spans 13 amino acids. The CDR3 sequence: CSVETDNTRGYTF. In nucleotides, the CDR3 is TGCAGCGTGGAAACGGACAACACAAGAGGCTACACCTTC.

There are a few counts of this clonotype. The chain has TRBV7-2 and TRBJ1-1; no clear D. Germline-derived CDR1 and CDR2 are SGHTA and FQGNSA. The germline V and J ends were trimmed by 5 bases and 5 bases, with 9 bases remaining between them. CDR3 length equals 12 residues. For the CDR3, the DNA is TGTGCCAGCAGCCTAGGGTTTACTGAAGCTTTCTTT. It translates to CASSLGFTEAFF.

This clonotype was counted only a few times. The chain is built from TRBV25-1 and TRBJ1-4, with 8 bases lining up with TRBD1. Losses at the gene ends were 6 bases for V and 7 bases for J; bases not matched to a gene: 10. CDR3 size: 15 residues. CDR1 is MGHDK and CDR2 is SYGVNS in the germline V gene. This CDR3 reads CASRKEGQETEKLFF. CDR3 bases: TGTGCCAGCAGGAAAGAGGGACAGGAGACTGAAAAACTGTTTTTT.

DNA of the CDR3: TGCAGCGTTACTAGCGGGAGGATCTCCTACGAGCAGTACTTC. Its translation: CSVTSGRISYEQYF. V and J are TRBV29-1 and TRBJ2-7; TRBD2 matches at 12 bases. V shed 5 bases and J 0 bases; nucleotides not matched to a gene: 2. Per germline, CDR1 SQVTM and CDR2 ANQGSEA. The length of the CDR3 is 14 residues.

V gene TRBV2 combines with J gene TRBJ2-7, with D uncertain. CDR3 size: 14 residues. Germline CDR1 is SNHLY and CDR2 is FYNNEI. V lost 1 base to trimming and J lost 1 base, with 8 bases between them. The DNA of the CDR3 is TGTGCCAGCAGTGAAGGGGAAGGGTCCTACGAGCAGTACTTC. Its translation is CASSEGEGSYEQYF.

The chain couples TRBV28 to TRBJ1-2; the D is unclear. V shed 5 bases and J shed 2 bases, with 6 bases lying between them. CDR3 size: 12 residues. Germline V lookup: CDR1 MDHEN, CDR2 SYDVKM. The CDR3: CASSPPNYGYTF. The CDR3 DNA reads TGTGCCAGCAGTCCCCCAAACTATGGCTACACCTTC.

The sample holds a few counts of this clonotype. The chain links TRBV25-1 to TRBJ1-1, with unresolved D. The CDR3 is made up of 9 amino acids. CDR1 MGHDK and CDR2 SYGVNS come from the germline V gene. Trimming left V 8 bases short and J 7 bases short, with 5 bases between. CDR3 sequence: CASDFEAFF. In DNA form, the CDR3 reads TGTGCCAGCGATTTTGAAGCTTTCTTT.